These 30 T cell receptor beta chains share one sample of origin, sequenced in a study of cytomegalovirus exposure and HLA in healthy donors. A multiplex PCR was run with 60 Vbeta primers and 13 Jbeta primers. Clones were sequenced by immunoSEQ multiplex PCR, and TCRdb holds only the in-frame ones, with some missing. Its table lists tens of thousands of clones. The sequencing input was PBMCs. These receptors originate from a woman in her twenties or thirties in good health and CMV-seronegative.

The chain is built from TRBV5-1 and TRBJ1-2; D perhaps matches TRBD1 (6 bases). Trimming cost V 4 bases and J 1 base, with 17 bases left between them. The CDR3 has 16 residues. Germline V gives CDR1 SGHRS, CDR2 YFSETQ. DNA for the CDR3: TGCGCCAGCAGCCCGGGACACCAAATCGTTAACTATGGCTACACCTTC. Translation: CASSPGHQIVNYGYTF.

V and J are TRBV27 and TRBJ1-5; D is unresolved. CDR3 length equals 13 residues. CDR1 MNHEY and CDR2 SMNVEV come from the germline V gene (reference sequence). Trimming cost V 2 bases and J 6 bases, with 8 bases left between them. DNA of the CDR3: TGTGCCAGCAGTTTAAGGAGTGCTCAGCCCCAGCATTTT. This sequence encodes CASSLRSAQPQHF.

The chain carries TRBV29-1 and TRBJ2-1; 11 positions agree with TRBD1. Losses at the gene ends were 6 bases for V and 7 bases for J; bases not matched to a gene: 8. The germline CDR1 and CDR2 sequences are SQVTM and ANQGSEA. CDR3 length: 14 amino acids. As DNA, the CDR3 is TGCAGCGTCCCGGGACAGGGGGTTCGAAATGAGCAGTTCTTC. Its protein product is CSVPGQGVRNEQFF.

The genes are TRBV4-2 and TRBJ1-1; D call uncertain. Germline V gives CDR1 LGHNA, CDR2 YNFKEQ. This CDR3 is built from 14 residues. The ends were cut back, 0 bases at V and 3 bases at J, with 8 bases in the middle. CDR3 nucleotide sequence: TGTGCCAGCAGCCAAGATCGTGTAGACACTGAAGCTTTCTTT. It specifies CASSQDRVDTEAFF.

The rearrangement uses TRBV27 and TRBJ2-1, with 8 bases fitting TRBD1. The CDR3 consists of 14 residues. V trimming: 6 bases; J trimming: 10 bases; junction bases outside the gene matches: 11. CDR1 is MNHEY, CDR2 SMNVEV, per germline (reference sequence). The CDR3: CASSPSHRGNEQFF. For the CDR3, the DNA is TGTGCCAGCAGCCCTTCCCACAGGGGGAACGAGCAGTTCTTC.

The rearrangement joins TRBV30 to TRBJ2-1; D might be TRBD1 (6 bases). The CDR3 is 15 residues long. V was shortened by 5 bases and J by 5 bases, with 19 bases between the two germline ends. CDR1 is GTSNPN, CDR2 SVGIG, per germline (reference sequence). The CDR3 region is CAWVVGQGPDNEQFF. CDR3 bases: TGTGCCTGGGTAGTCGGGCAGGGGCCAGACAATGAGCAGTTCTTC.

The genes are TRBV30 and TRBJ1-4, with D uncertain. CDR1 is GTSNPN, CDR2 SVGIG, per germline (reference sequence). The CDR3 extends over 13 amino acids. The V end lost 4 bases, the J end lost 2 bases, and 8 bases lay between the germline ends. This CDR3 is CAWNSNTNEKLFF. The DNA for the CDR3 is TGTGCCTGGAACTCGAATACTAATGAAAAACTGTTTTTT.

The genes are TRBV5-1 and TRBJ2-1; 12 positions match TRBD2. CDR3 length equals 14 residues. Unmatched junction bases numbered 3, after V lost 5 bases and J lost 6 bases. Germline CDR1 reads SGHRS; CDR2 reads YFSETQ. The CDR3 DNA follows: TGCGCCAGCAGGACTAGCGGGAGCGGCAATGAGCAGTTCTTC. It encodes CASRTSGSGNEQFF.

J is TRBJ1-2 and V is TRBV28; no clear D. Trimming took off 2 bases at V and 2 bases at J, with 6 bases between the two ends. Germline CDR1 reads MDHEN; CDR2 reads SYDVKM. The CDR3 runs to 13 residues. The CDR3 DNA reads TGTGCCAGCAGTTTAGTGGAGAACTATGGCTACACCTTC. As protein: CASSLVENYGYTF.

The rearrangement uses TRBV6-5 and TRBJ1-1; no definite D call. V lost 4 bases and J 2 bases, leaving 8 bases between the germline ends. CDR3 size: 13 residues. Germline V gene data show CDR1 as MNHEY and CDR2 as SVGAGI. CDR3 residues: CASSSQVNTEAFF. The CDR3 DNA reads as TGTGCCAGCAGTTCTCAGGTTAACACTGAAGCTTTCTTT.

CDR3 sequence (DNA): TGCAGCGTGTCCGGACTAGCGGGAAGGACAGATACGCAGTATTTT. Protein: CSVSGLAGRTDTQYF. The chain employs TRBV29-1 and TRBJ2-3, with 12 bases fitting TRBD2. The CDR3 loop spans 15 amino acids. J gave up 3 bases and V 6 bases, and 7 bases lay outside the gene matches. Looked up from germline, CDR1 is SQVTM and CDR2 is ANQGSEA.

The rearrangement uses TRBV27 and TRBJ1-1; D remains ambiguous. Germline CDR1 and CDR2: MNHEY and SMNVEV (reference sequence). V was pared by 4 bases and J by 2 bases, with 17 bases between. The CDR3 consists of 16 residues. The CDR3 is CASSSSSGSLNTEAFF. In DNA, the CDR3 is TGTGCCAGCAGTTCTTCATCGGGATCCTTAAACACTGAAGCTTTCTTT.

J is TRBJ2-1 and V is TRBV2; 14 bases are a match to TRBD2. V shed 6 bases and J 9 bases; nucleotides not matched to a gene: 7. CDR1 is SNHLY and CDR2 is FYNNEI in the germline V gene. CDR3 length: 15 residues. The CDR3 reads CASRRLAGGIGEQFF. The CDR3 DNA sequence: TGTGCCAGCAGAAGACTAGCGGGGGGGATTGGTGAGCAGTTCTTC.

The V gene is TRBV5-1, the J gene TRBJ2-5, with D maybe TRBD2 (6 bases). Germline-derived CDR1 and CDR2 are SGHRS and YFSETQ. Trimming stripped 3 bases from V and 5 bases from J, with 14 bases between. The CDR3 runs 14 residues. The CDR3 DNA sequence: TGCGCCAGCAGCTCCGGACTGGCGGGGGAGACCCAGTACTTC. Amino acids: CASSSGLAGETQYF.

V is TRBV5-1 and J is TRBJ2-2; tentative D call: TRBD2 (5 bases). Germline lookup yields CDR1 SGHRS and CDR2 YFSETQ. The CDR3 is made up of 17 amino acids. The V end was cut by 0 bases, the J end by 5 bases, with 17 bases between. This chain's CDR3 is CASSLDRRSFFTGELFF. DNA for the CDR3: TGCGCCAGCAGCTTGGATCGGAGGAGTTTTTTTACCGGGGAGCTGTTTTTT.

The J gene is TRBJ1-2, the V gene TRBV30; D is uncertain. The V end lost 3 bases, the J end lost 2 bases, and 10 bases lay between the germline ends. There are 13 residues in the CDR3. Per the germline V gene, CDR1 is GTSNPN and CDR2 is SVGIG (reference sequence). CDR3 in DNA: TGTGCCTGGAGAAATCCCGCGAACTATGGCTACACCTTC. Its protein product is CAWRNPANYGYTF.

CDR3 sequence reads: CASSQVPQGGWQFF. The CDR3 DNA is TGCGCCAGCAGCCAAGTTCCGCAGGGTGGTTGGCAGTTCTTC. This chain links TRBV4-1 with TRBJ2-1; D possibly corresponds to TRBD1 (5 bases). Germline values: CDR1 MGHRA, CDR2 YSYEKL. Trimming shortened V by 1 base and J by 12 bases, and 16 bases separated the two germline ends. The CDR3 runs to 14 residues.

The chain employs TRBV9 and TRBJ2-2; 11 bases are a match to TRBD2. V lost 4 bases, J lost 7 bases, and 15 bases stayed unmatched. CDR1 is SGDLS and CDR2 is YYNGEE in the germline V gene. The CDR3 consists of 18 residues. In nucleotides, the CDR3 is TGTGCCAGCAGCCTTACTAGCGGGAGACTCGGGGGTGGCGGGGAGCTGTTTTTT. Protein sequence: CASSLTSGRLGGGGELFF. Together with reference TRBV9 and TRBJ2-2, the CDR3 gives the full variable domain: DSGVTQTPKHLITATGQRVTLRCSPRSGDLSVYWYQQSLDQGLQFLIQYYNGEERAKGNILERFSAQQFPDLHSELNLSSLELGDSALYFCASSLTSGRLGGGGELFFGEGSRLTVL.

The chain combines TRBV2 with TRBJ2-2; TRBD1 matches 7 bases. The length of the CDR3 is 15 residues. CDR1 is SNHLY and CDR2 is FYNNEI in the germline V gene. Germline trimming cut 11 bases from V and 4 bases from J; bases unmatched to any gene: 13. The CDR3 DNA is TGTGCCGACTCGCGTGTCCCAGGGGGCACCGGGGAGCTGTTTTTT. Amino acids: CADSRVPGGTGELFF.

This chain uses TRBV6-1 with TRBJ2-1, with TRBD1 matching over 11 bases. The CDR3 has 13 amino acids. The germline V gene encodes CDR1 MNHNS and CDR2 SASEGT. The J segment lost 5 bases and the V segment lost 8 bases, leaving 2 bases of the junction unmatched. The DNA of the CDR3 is TGTGCCAGCGGGGACAGGGGGGACAATGAGCAGTTCTTC. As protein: CASGDRGDNEQFF.

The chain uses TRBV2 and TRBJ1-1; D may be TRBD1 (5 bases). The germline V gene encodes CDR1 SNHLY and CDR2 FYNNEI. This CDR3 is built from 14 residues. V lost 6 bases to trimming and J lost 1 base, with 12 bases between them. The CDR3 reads CASSMGLPNTEAFF. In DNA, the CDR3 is TGTGCCAGCAGCATGGGACTCCCGAACACTGAAGCTTTCTTT.

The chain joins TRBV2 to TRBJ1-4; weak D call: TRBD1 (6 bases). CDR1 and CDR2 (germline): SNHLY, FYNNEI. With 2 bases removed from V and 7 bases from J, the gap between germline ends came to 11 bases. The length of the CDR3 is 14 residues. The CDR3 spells CASSEHRDGEKLFF. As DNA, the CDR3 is TGTGCCAGCAGTGAACACAGGGATGGTGAAAAACTGTTTTTT.

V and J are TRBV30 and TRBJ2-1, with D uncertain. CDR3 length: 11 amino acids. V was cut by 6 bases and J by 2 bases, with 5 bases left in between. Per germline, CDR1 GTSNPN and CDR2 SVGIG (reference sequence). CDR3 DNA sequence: TGTGCCTGCCGGGCCTACAATGAGCAGTTCTTC. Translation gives CACRAYNEQFF.

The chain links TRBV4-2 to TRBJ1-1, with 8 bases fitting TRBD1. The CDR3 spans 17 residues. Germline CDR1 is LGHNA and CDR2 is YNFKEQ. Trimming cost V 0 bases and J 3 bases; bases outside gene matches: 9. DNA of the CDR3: TGTGCCAGCAGCCAAGAGGCGTTTGGACAGGGCCACACTGAAGCTTTCTTT. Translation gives CASSQEAFGQGHTEAFF.

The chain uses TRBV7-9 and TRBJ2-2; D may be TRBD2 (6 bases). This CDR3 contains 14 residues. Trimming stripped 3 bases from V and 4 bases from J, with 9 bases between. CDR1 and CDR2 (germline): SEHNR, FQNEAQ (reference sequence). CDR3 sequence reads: CASSLGLSTGELFF. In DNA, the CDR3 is TGTGCCAGCAGCTTGGGACTGAGCACCGGGGAGCTGTTTTTT.

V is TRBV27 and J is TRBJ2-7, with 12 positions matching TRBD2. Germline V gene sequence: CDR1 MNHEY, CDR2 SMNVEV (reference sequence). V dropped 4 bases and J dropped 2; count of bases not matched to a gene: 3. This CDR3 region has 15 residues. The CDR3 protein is CASSSGLAGPYEQYF. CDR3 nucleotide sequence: TGTGCCAGCAGTTCGGGACTAGCGGGTCCCTACGAGCAGTACTTC.

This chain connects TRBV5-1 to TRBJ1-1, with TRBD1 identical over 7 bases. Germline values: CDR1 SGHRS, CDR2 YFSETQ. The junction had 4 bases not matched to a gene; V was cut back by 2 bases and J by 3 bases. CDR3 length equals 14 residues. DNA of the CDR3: TGCGCCAGCAGCTTTAGGGGGCTGGACACTGAAGCTTTCTTT. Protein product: CASSFRGLDTEAFF.

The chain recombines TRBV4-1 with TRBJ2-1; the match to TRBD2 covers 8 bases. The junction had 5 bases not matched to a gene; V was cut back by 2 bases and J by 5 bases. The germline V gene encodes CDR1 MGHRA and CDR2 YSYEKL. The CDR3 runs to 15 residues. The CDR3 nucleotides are TGCGCCAGCAGCCAAAGCGGGGGCCTAGACAATGAGCAGTTCTTC. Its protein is CASSQSGGLDNEQFF.

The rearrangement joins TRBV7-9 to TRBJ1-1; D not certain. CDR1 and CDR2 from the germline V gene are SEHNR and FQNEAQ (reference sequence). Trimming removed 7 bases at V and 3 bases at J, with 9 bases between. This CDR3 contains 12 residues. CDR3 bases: TGTGCCAGCACCGGTAGTCACACTGAAGCTTTCTTT. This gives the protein CASTGSHTEAFF.

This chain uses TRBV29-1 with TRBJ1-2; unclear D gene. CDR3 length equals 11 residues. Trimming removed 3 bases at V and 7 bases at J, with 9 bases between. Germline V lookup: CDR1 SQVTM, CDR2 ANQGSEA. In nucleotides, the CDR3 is TGCAGCGTTGAGTTAAGAGGTGGCTACACCTTC. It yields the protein CSVELRGGYTF.